This is a list of T cell receptor beta chains from one sample in a study of T cells in tuberculosis. The protocol was immunoSEQ multiplex PCR, while the TCRdb copy is restricted to in-frame clones and leaves out a portion. This table has tens of thousands of clones, approximately 94% appearing once. Sequenced material: PBMCs, taken at tuberculosis diagnosis. These receptors originate from an adult with tuberculosis. Each CDR3 is given with its conserved first and last residue. D genes are given only for firm matches. Clone size is stated in some rows and not others, as once, few, many or a class when expanded.

D | J | V | size | CDR3 | DNA
NA | TRBJ2-5 | TRBV25-1 | NA | CASTERDIGQETQYF | TGTGCCAGCACCGAGCGGGACATCGGCCAAGAGACCCAGTACTTC
NA | TRBJ2-2 | TRBV2 | NA | CASRTGMNTGELFF | TGTGCCAGCAGGACGGGGATGAACACCGGGGAGCTGTTTTTT
NA | TRBJ2-5 | TRBV11-2 | NA | CASSPFVETQYF | TGTGCCAGCAGCCCCTTTGTAGAGACCCAGTACTTC
TRBD1 | TRBJ1-2 | TRBV18 | NA | CASSPGGAQGAVNSGYTF | TGTGCCAGCTCACCAGGGGGGGCACAGGGGGCTGTAAATTCTGGCTACACCTTC
TRBD1 | TRBJ2-1 | TRBV7-9 | NA | CASSERTGHYNEQFF | TGTGCCAGCAGCGAGAGGACAGGGCATTACAATGAGCAGTTCTTC
TRBD1 | TRBJ1-3 | TRBV18 | NA | CASSAGQGAGNTIYF | TGTGCCAGCTCAGCTGGACAGGGCGCTGGAAACACCATATATTTT
NA | TRBJ2-4 | TRBV15 | NA | CATSSNTGKNIQYF | TGTGCCACCAGCAGTAATACAGGCAAAAACATTCAGTACTTC
NA | TRBJ1-1 | TRBV5-1 | NA | CASSRGVEFAEAFF | TGCGCCAGCAGCCGGGGGGTAGAGTTCGCTGAAGCTTTCTTT
NA | TRBJ1-3 | TRBV19 | NA | CASSSSFGNTIYF | TGTGCCAGTAGTTCCTCCTTCGGAAACACCATATATTTT
TRBD1 | TRBJ2-7 | TRBV27 | NA | CASSWSGTEIEQYF | TGTGCCAGCAGTTGGTCTGGGACAGAAATCGAGCAGTACTTC
NA | TRBJ1-6 | TRBV5-1 | NA | CASSLDSPNSPLHF | TGCGCCAGCAGCCTGGACAGTCCGAATTCACCCCTCCACTTT
TRBD1 | TRBJ1-6 | TRBV9 | NA | CASSVEGQGNSPLHF | TGTGCCAGCAGCGTCGAGGGACAGGGTAATTCACCCCTCCACTTT
NA | TRBJ1-2 | TRBV28 | NA | CASSFWAGVGGQRGGYTF | TGTGCCAGCAGTTTCTGGGCGGGAGTCGGGGGTCAGCGGGGTGGCTACACCTTC
NA | TRBJ1-4 | TRBV28 | NA | CASSTRQTWIEKLFF | TGTGCCAGCAGTACCCGACAGACATGGATTGAAAAACTGTTTTTT
TRBD1 | TRBJ2-7 | TRBV11-3 | NA | CASSLSPLQGAYEQYF | TGTGCCAGCAGCTTAAGCCCCTTGCAGGGGGCCTACGAGCAGTACTTC
NA | TRBJ2-1 | TRBV4-3 | NA | CASSQVGVGEQFF | TGCGCCAGCAGCCAGGTAGGGGTCGGTGAGCAGTTCTTC
NA | TRBJ1-1 | TRBV6-5 | NA | CASKRGFTEAFF | TGTGCCAGCAAACGAGGGTTCACTGAAGCTTTCTTT
NA | TRBJ1-2 | TRBV30 | NA | CAWSWSGVSRGYTF | TGTGCCTGGAGTTGGTCAGGGGTATCTCGCGGCTACACCTTC
NA | TRBJ1-5 | TRBV30 | NA | CAWSAGLRQPQHF | TGTGCCTGGAGTGCGGGTCTTAGGCAGCCCCAGCATTTT
TRBD1 | TRBJ1-1 | TRBV5-6 | NA | CASSRLRTGGTEAFF | TGTGCCAGCAGCCGACTGCGGACAGGGGGCACTGAAGCTTTCTTT
TRBD2 | TRBJ2-3 | TRBV5-1 | NA | CASSLAGESTDTQYF | TGCGCCAGCAGCTTAGCGGGGGAGAGCACAGATACGCAGTATTTT
TRBD1 | TRBJ1-2 | TRBV7-2 | NA | CASSLKGANYGYTF | TGTGCCAGCAGCTTAAAGGGGGCCAACTATGGCTACACCTTC
TRBD1 | TRBJ1-1 | TRBV7-8 | NA | CASSLDGQGGGFEAFF | TGTGCCAGCAGCTTAGACGGACAGGGCGGGGGATTTGAAGCTTTCTTT
NA | TRBJ2-4 | TRBV2 | NA | CASSDPGTGAAKNIQYF | TGTGCCAGCAGCGACCCAGGGACGGGAGCAGCCAAAAACATTCAGTACTTC
TRBD2 | TRBJ2-3 | TRBV30 | NA | CAWRRLAENTDTQYF | TGTGCCTGGAGGCGACTAGCGGAAAACACAGATACGCAGTATTTT
NA | TRBJ2-5 | TRBV5-4 | NA | CASSLSSSGQETQYF | TGTGCCAGCAGCTTGTCCTCTTCGGGACAAGAGACCCAGTACTTC
NA | TRBJ1-2 | TRBV6-5 | NA | CASSNGLRSGYTF | TGTGCCAGCAGTAACGGACTCAGAAGTGGCTACACCTTC
NA | TRBJ1-6 | TRBV13 | NA | CASSFQGSSPLHF | TGTGCCAGCAGCTTTCAGGGTAGCTCACCCCTCCACTTT
NA | TRBJ1-6 | TRBV14 | NA | CASSQEWGLGSYNSPLHF | TGTGCCAGCAGCCAAGAATGGGGGCTGGGCTCCTATAATTCACCCCTCCACTTT
NA | TRBJ1-2 | TRBV18 | NA | CASSQASHGYTF | TGTGCCAGCTCACAAGCGTCTCATGGCTACACCTTC
NA | TRBJ1-5 | TRBV6-1 | NA | CASTRTGGNQPQHF | TGTGCCAGCACGCGGACCGGGGGCAATCAGCCCCAGCATTTT
NA | TRBJ2-6 | TRBV4-1 | few | CASSQGNRVSGANVLTF | TGCGCCAGCAGCCAAGGGAACAGGGTTTCTGGGGCCAACGTCCTGACTTTC
NA | TRBJ1-1 | TRBV27 | NA | CASTRTSPTGNTEAFF | TGTGCCAGCACTCGAACGTCCCCGACAGGGAACACTGAAGCTTTCTTT
NA | TRBJ2-5 | TRBV6-6 | NA | CASQDRAGTAVKTQYF | TGTGCCAGCCAAGACAGGGCGGGAACTGCCGTGAAGACCCAGTACTTC
NA | TRBJ1-5 | TRBV7-2 | NA | CASSSDRLNQPQHF | TGTGCCAGCAGCTCCGACAGACTCAATCAGCCCCAGCATTTT
NA | TRBJ1-4 | TRBV25-1 | once | CASSHLRGVREKLFF | TGTGCCAGCAGCCACCTCCGGGGGGTGAGGGAAAAACTGTTTTTT
TRBD2 | TRBJ2-2 | TRBV7-3 | once | CASSSLLETSTTGELFF | TGTGCCAGCAGCTCCCTACTCGAGACTAGCACCACCGGGGAGCTGTTTTTT
NA | TRBJ2-3 | TRBV7-6 | NA | CASSLGLIRSTDTQYF | TGTGCCAGCAGCCTGGGACTCATACGAAGCACAGATACGCAGTATTTT
TRBD2 | TRBJ2-7 | TRBV13 | NA | CASSTPEGLAGGQKNYEQYF | TGTGCCAGCAGCACCCCTGAGGGACTAGCGGGGGGTCAGAAAAACTACGAGCAGTACTTC
TRBD1 | TRBJ1-2 | TRBV30 | NA | CAWSVQRGGQDYGYTF | TGTGCCTGGAGTGTACAGCGAGGGGGCCAGGACTATGGCTACACCTTC
TRBD2 | TRBJ2-7 | TRBV7-2 | NA | CASRLLAGGLEQYF | TGTGCCAGCAGACTGCTAGCGGGGGGGCTTGAGCAGTACTTC
NA | TRBJ1-5 | TRBV15 | NA | CATSRDRGLRQPQHF | TGTGCCACCAGCAGAGATCGAGGCCTCCGGCAGCCCCAGCATTTT
TRBD2 | TRBJ2-1 | TRBV5-1 | NA | CASTLGLAGAEQFF | TGCGCCAGCACCCTGGGGCTAGCGGGGGCGGAGCAGTTCTTC
NA | TRBJ1-2 | TRBV5-8 | NA | CASSWGVSYGYTF | TGTGCCAGCAGCTGGGGGGTTTCCTATGGCTACACCTTC
NA | TRBJ1-1 | TRBV5-1 | NA | CASSYYRLNTEAFF | TGCGCCAGCAGTTATTACAGGTTGAACACTGAAGCTTTCTTT
NA | TRBJ1-5 | TRBV30 | NA | CAWSNSSGHSRYSNQPQHF | TGTGCCTGGAGCAACTCCTCGGGACACAGTAGGTATAGCAATCAGCCCCAGCATTTT
NA | TRBJ1-1 | TRBV2 | NA | CASRTQNTEAFF | TGTGCCAGCAGGACACAGAACACTGAAGCTTTCTTT
TRBD1 | TRBJ2-2 | TRBV7-2 | NA | CASSSAGGDTGELFF | TGTGCCAGCAGCTCAGCAGGGGGCGACACCGGGGAGCTGTTTTTT